This T cell receptor beta chain was sequenced during a study of radiotherapy plus CTLA-4 blockade in lung cancer. Study details: Patients showed objective responses in over 15% of cases, and disease control was achieved by about 30%.

Worth noting for this clone: Its target is unknown.

TCRdb's copy holds only in-frame clones and misses some; the assay was immunoSEQ multiplex PCR. The sample lists 34,000 or so clones, 75% occurring once. General study points: The study found tumor-derived TCR clones expanded in blood after radiotherapy plus ipilimumab.

The sample here was peripheral blood, taken from a patient treated with radiotherapy plus ipilimumab. This clonotype was obtained from a human donor with non-small cell lung cancer that progressed on radiotherapy plus ipilimumab.

Here the CDR3 reads CAISDSTATNEKLFF. In nucleotides, the CDR3 is TGTGCCATCAGTGACAGCACTGCAACTAATGAAAAACTGTTTTTT. This chain connects TRBV10-3 to TRBJ1-4, with D unclear. CDR3 length equals 15 residues. CDR1 is ENHRY, CDR2 SYGVKD, per germline. V shed 3 bases and J shed 0 bases, with 8 bases lying between them.